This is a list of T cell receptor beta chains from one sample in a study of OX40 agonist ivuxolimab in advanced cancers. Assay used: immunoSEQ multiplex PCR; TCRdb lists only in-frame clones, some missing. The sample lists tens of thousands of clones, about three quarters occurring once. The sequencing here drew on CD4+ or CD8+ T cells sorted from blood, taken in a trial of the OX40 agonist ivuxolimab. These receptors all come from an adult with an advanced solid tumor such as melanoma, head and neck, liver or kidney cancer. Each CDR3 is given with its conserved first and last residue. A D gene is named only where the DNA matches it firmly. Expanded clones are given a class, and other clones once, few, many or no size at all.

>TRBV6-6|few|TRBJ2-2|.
CASSHAGETGELFF
TGTGCCAGCAGCCACGCCGGAGAGACCGGGGAGCTGTTTTTT
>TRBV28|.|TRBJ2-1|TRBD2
CASSKIAGELYNEQFF
TGTGCCAGCAGTAAGATAGCGGGAGAGCTCTACAATGAGCAGTTCTTC
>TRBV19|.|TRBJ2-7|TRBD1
CATKDRAEGEQYF
TGTGCCACAAAGGACAGGGCCGAGGGTGAGCAGTACTTC
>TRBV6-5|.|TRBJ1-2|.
CASMSTYGYTF
TGTGCCAGCATGTCCACTTATGGCTACACCTTC
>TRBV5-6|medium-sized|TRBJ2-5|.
CASSLRTRETQYF
TGTGCCAGCAGCCTCAGGACGAGGGAGACCCAGTACTTC
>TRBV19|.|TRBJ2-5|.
CASSGGRQETQYF
TGTGCCTCCTCGGGGGGCCGTCAAGAGACCCAGTACTTC
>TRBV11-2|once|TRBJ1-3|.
CASSPLAGYGNTIYF
TGTGCCAGCAGCCCTTTGGCAGGTTACGGAAACACCATATATTTT
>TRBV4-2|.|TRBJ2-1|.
CASSLGSNEQFF
TGTGCCAGCAGCTTAGGGAGCAATGAGCAGTTCTTC
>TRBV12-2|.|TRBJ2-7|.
CASRLDAGVDEQYF
TGTGCAAGTCGCTTAGATGCGGGAGTCGACGAGCAGTACTTC
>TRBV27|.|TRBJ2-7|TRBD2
CASSLSGGTPYEQYF
TGTGCCAGCAGTTTATCGGGGGGGACTCCCTACGAGCAGTACTTC
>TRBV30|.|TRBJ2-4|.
CAWGKGFDIQYF
TGTGCCTGGGGGAAGGGGTTTGACATTCAGTACTTC
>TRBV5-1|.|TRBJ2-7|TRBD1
CASSLAGGEQYF
TGCGCCAGCAGCTTGGCAGGGGGCGAGCAGTACTTC
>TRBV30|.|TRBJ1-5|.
CAWSERRWRFSNQPQHF
TGTGCCTGGAGCGAACGGCGGTGGAGGTTTAGCAATCAGCCCCAGCATTTT
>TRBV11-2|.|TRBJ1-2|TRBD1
CASSLRHRQGLDYGYTF
TGTGCCAGCAGCTTACGTCATCGACAGGGGTTAGACTATGGCTACACCTTC
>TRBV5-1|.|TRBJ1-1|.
CASSLGVWVNTEAFF
TGCGCCAGCAGCTTGGGAGTCTGGGTGAACACTGAAGCTTTCTTT
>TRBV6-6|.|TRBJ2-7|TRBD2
CASSWTSGSYEQYF
TGTGCCAGCAGTTGGACTAGCGGGAGCTACGAGCAGTACTTC
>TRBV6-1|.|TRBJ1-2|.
CASSEKETDGYTF
TGTGCCAGCAGTGAAAAAGAGACGGATGGCTACACCTTC
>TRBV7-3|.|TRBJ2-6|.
CASSLNPLGSGANVLTF
TGTGCCAGCAGCTTAAACCCCTTAGGGTCTGGGGCCAACGTCCTGACTTTC
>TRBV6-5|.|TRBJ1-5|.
CASSPTGQSNQPQHF
TGTGCCAGCAGTCCTACCGGGCAGAGCAATCAGCCCCAGCATTTT
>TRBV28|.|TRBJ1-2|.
CASRRQLFGYTF
TGTGCCAGCAGGCGACAGCTTTTTGGCTACACCTTC